This note documents a single TCR beta chain sequence. These data originate in a study of blood T cells in healthy people across ages. Drawn from each donor were approximately 10 milliliters of peripheral blood. Primers used in a second PCR of about 6 to 11 cycles were a sample-barcoded 5' primer and a J-beta primer mix. TCRdb re-analysed the 5' RACE reads in MiXCR, keeping a single row per CDR3 protein. The sample lists a few hundred thousand distinct CDR3 sequences; 25% to 30% were seen once. Sequencing was carried out using blood. This clonotype was obtained from a woman between 65 and 79 years old in good health.

The CDR3: CASSRAPQVAEQFF. CDR3 in DNA: TGTGCCAGCAGCCGGGCCCCTCAAGTGGCCGAGCAGTTCTTC. The V and J genes are TRBV5-5 and TRBJ2-5; D gene uncertain. The J call may be mistaken, given a closer DNA end match to TRBJ2-1. Germline V lookup: CDR1 SGHKS, CDR2 YYEKEE (reference sequence). CDR3 size: 14 residues.